The 26 T cell receptor beta chains below were found in one sample sequenced in a study of graft-versus-host responses after intestinal transplantation. Their target antigens are unknown. The protocol was immunoSEQ multiplex PCR, while the TCRdb copy is restricted to in-frame clones and leaves out a portion. The repertoire holds 100,000 to 140,000 clones, with 87% as singletons. The sequences come from unstimulated CD4+ T cells sorted from spleen or lymph node cells, collected before transplant. These receptor sequences come from a human donor who was the organ donor for an intestinal transplant.

This clone was detected once. The chain links TRBV19 to TRBJ2-7, with 7 bases lining up with TRBD2. Germline CDR1 and CDR2: LNHDA and SQIVND (reference sequence). The CDR3 covers 14 residues. V shed 5 bases and J 4 bases; nucleotides not matched to a gene: 8. CDR3 nucleotide sequence: TGTGCCAGTAGTCGGGAGCGGGAAGCTTACGAGCAGTACTTC. Translating it yields CASSREREAYEQYF.

The chain joins TRBV7-2 to TRBJ1-4; D gene ambiguous. The V end lost 2 bases, the J end lost 8 bases, and 9 bases lay between the germline ends. This CDR3 region has 13 residues. Germline lookup yields CDR1 SGHTA and CDR2 FQGNSA. The CDR3 sequence is CASSLFRTEKLFF. The CDR3, as DNA: TGTGCCAGCAGCTTATTTAGGACGGAAAAACTGTTTTTT.

The chain has TRBV18 and TRBJ2-4; 7 nucleotides agree with TRBD2. CDR1 is KGHSH, CDR2 LQKENI, per germline. J gave up 1 base and V 3 bases, and 3 bases lay outside the gene matches. This CDR3 comprises 15 residues. CDR3 region: CASSPSGNAKNIQYF. In DNA, the CDR3 is TGTGCCAGCTCACCCAGCGGGAATGCCAAAAACATTCAGTACTTC. Full variable domain (missing parts from reference TRBV18 and TRBJ2-4): NAGVMQNPRHLVRRRGQEARLRCSPMKGHSHVYWYRQLPEEGLKFMVYLQKENIIDESGMPKERFSAEFPKEGPSILRIQQVVRGDSAAYFCASSPSGNAKNIQYFGAGTRLSVL.

The chain joins TRBV11-1 to TRBJ2-1, with 13 positions matching TRBD2. J was trimmed by 8 bases and V by 3 bases; bases with no gene match: 7. The CDR3 is 16 residues long. Germline loops: CDR1 SGHAT, CDR2 FQDESV (reference sequence). The CDR3 protein is CASSFGTSGKRDEQFF. The CDR3 nucleotides are TGTGCCAGCAGCTTTGGGACTAGCGGGAAGAGGGATGAGCAGTTCTTC.

This clone was observed once. The chain is built from TRBV10-1 and TRBJ2-2, with D tentatively TRBD2 (5 bases). The germline V gene encodes CDR1 WNHNN and CDR2 SYGVQD (reference sequence). V was cut by 6 bases and J by 6 bases, with 29 bases left in between. The CDR3 extends over 19 amino acids. The CDR3 reads CASRDLFGVVFKTAGELFF. The CDR3 nucleotides read TGCGCCAGCAGAGACCTCTTCGGGGTCGTCTTTAAAACGGCCGGGGAGCTGTTTTTT.

The V call is TRBV19, the J call TRBJ1-4; no reliable D call. Per the germline V gene, CDR1 is LNHDA and CDR2 is SQIVND (reference sequence). The CDR3 loop spans 16 amino acids. The V end lost 2 bases, the J end lost 1 base, and 11 bases lay between the germline ends. This CDR3 is CASSISWFRTNEKLFF. CDR3 DNA sequence: TGTGCCAGTAGTATAAGTTGGTTCCGAACTAATGAAAAACTGTTTTTT. The full variable domain, with the rest looked up from reference TRBV19 and TRBJ1-4, is DGGITQSPKYLFRKEGQNVTLSCEQNLNHDAMYWYRQDPGQGLRLIYYSQIVNDFQKGDIAEGYSVSREKKESFPLTVTSAQKNPTAFYLCASSISWFRTNEKLFFGSGTQLSVL.

The chain uses TRBV7-2 and TRBJ2-2, with 7 bases lining up with TRBD2. Trimming removed 5 bases from V and 1 base from J; junction bases left unmatched: 1. Germline loops: CDR1 SGHTA, CDR2 FQGNSA. This CDR3 contains 14 residues. The CDR3 DNA reads TGTGCCAGCAGCCCGGGGGGGAACACCGGGGAGCTGTTTTTT. Its translation: CASSPGGNTGELFF. Drawing the rest from reference TRBV7-2 and TRBJ2-2, the complete variable domain is GAGVSQSPSNKVTEKGKDVELRCDPISGHTALYWYRQSLGQGLEFLIYFQGNSAPDKSGLPSDRFSAERTGGSVSTLTIQRTQQEDSAVYLCASSPGGNTGELFFGEGSRLTVL.

This clone was detected a few times. V usage is TRBV11-2 and J usage is TRBJ2-2; TRBD2 might be the D (6 bases). CDR1 and CDR2 (germline): SGHAT, FQNNGV. Deletions cut 3 bases from V and 1 base from J, with 12 bases between. The CDR3 is 16 residues long. The CDR3 is CASSFLGGVNTGELFF. The DNA for the CDR3 is TGTGCCAGCAGCTTTCTCGGAGGGGTGAACACCGGGGAGCTGTTTTTT.

The J gene is TRBJ2-4, the V gene TRBV5-4; no clear D gene. Deletions cut 3 bases from V and 0 bases from J, with 4 bases between. The CDR3 runs to 13 residues. CDR1 is SGHNT and CDR2 is YYREEE in the germline V gene (reference sequence). The CDR3 DNA reads as TGTGCCAGCAGCTCTTTAGCCAAAAACATTCAGTACTTC. The encoded protein is CASSSLAKNIQYF.

This sequence joins TRBV15 and TRBJ1-1, with D possibly matching TRBD1 (6 bases). Trimming stripped 3 bases from V and 1 base from J, with 12 bases between. This CDR3 has 15 amino acids. The V gene's germline CDR1 is LNHNV and CDR2 YYDKDF (reference sequence). The CDR3 DNA sequence: TGTGCCACCAGCAGTTCCGGGACATCGAACACTGAAGCTTTCTTT. Translating gives CATSSSGTSNTEAFF. Complete variable domain (other parts from reference TRBV15 and TRBJ1-1): DAMVIQNPRYQVTQFGKPVTLSCSQTLNHNVMYWYQQKSSQAPKLLFHYYDKDFNNEADTPDNFQSRRPNTSFCFLDIRSPGLGDTAMYLCATSSSGTSNTEAFFGQGTRLTVV.

The rearrangement links TRBV9 to TRBJ2-1; D unresolved. CDR3 length equals 13 residues. The germline gives CDR1 SGDLS, CDR2 YYNGEE. Trimming left V 4 bases short and J 4 bases short, with 9 bases between. The CDR3 DNA is TGTGCCAGCAGCTCTCTCGCTTACAATGAGCAGTTCTTC. The encoded protein is CASSSLAYNEQFF.

This chain connects TRBV28 to TRBJ1-1; 9 bases match TRBD1. This CDR3 is built from 17 residues. J gave up 1 base and V 5 bases, and 11 bases lay outside the gene matches. CDR1 MDHEN and CDR2 SYDVKM come from the germline V gene. In DNA form, the CDR3 reads TGTGCCAGCAGTGCAGACAACCACAGGGGGCAGAACACTGAAGCTTTCTTT. Residues: CASSADNHRGQNTEAFF. Full variable domain (rest looked up from reference TRBV28 and TRBJ1-1): DVKVTQSSRYLVKRTGEKVFLECVQDMDHENMFWYRQDPGLGLRLIYFSYDVKMKEKGDIPEGYSVSREKKERFSLILESASTNQTSMYLCASSADNHRGQNTEAFFGQGTRLTVV.

This clone was counted once. The chain recombines TRBV23-1 with TRBJ2-1; 13 positions match TRBD2. TRBV23-1 is flagged as an ORF with uncertain function. The CDR3 is made up of 16 amino acids. The V and J ends lost 4 bases and 7 bases, in that order; junction bases with no gene match: 7. The CDR3 DNA follows: TGCGCCAGCAGTCGCGCCGGGACTAGCGGGAAGAATGAGCAGTTCTTC. Its translation: CASSRAGTSGKNEQFF.

This chain uses TRBV29-1 with TRBJ2-1, with 12 bases that match TRBD2. V lost 2 bases to trimming and J lost 8 bases; unmatched junction nucleotides: 4. CDR1 is SQVTM, CDR2 ANQGSEA, per germline. The CDR3 consists of 14 residues. This chain's CDR3 is CSVELAGGPYEQFF. The DNA of the CDR3 is TGCAGCGTTGAACTAGCGGGGGGGCCGTATGAGCAGTTCTTC.

This sequence joins TRBV5-4 and TRBJ2-7; TRBD2 matches at 8 bases. The V gene's germline CDR1 is SGHNT and CDR2 YYREEE (reference sequence). CDR3 length equals 14 residues. Unmatched junction bases numbered 5, after V lost 3 bases and J lost 3 bases. The CDR3 spells CASSSGLVGYEQYF. The CDR3 coding sequence is TGTGCCAGCAGCTCGGGACTAGTAGGCTACGAGCAGTACTTC.

The J gene is TRBJ1-2, the V gene TRBV27; 9 positions match TRBD1. The CDR3 extends over 14 amino acids. The V gene end was trimmed by 5 bases and the J gene end by 4 bases; junction bases not matched to a gene: 5. The V gene's germline CDR1 is MNHEY and CDR2 SMNVEV (reference sequence). CDR3 protein: CASSPTGGAYGYTF. The DNA of the CDR3 is TGTGCCAGCAGTCCTACAGGGGGCGCCTATGGCTACACCTTC.

The chain has TRBV5-6 and TRBJ1-1, with 9 nucleotides matching TRBD1. Unmatched junction bases numbered 3, after V lost 1 base and J lost 2 bases. The CDR3 totals 15 residues. Per germline, CDR1 SGHDT and CDR2 YYEEEE. CDR3 amino acids: CASSLLGQGNTEAFF. The CDR3, as DNA: TGTGCCAGCAGCTTGCTGGGACAGGGTAACACTGAAGCTTTCTTT.

The chain carries TRBV5-1 and TRBJ2-1; D is ambiguous. The CDR3 loop spans 12 amino acids. Germline V gene sequence: CDR1 SGHRS, CDR2 YFSETQ. Trimming shortened V by 1 base and J by 6 bases, and 5 bases separated the two germline ends. The CDR3 is CASSLSSNEQFF. CDR3 nucleotides: TGCGCCAGCAGCTTGTCGTCCAATGAGCAGTTCTTC.

The chain employs TRBV18 and TRBJ1-1, with D tentatively TRBD1 (6 bases). V dropped 4 bases and J dropped 7 bases, with 13 bases sitting between them. From germline, CDR1 is KGHSH and CDR2 LQKENI. This CDR3 spans 13 amino acids. The CDR3 nucleotides read TGTGCCAGCTCACAAAGACAGGAGGGTGAAGCTTTCTTT. As protein: CASSQRQEGEAFF.

CDR3 protein: CASSTELNTEAFF. The CDR3 region has the DNA TGTGCCAGCAGTACAGAGTTGAACACTGAAGCTTTCTTT. This rearrangement joins TRBV6-6 to TRBJ1-1; D unclear. The CDR3 loop spans 13 amino acids. The germline V gene has CDR1 MNHNY and CDR2 SVGAGI (reference sequence). The V and J ends lost 5 bases and 0 bases respectively, with 7 bases between them.

The chain employs TRBV27 and TRBJ2-5; D possibly corresponds to TRBD2 (6 bases). This CDR3 is built from 13 residues. From germline, CDR1 is MNHEY and CDR2 SMNVEV (reference sequence). Trimming took 6 bases from V and 11 from J, leaving 19 bases between them. CDR3 sequence reads: CASRLSGGLEQYF. In nucleotides, the CDR3 is TGTGCCAGCAGGCTTTCTGGGGGACTTGAGCAGTACTTC.

The chain is built from TRBV7-9 and TRBJ1-3; the D is unclear. Per the germline V gene, CDR1 is SEHNR and CDR2 is FQNEAQ (reference sequence). V gave up 1 base and J gave up 1 base, with 2 bases separating them. CDR3 length: 13 amino acids. The DNA of the CDR3 is TGTGCCAGCAGCTTAGGGTCTGGAAACACCATATATTTT. Translating gives CASSLGSGNTIYF.

The V and J genes are TRBV18 and TRBJ2-5; unclear D gene. Per germline, CDR1 KGHSH and CDR2 LQKENI. V was cut by 4 bases and J by 5 bases, with 11 bases left in between. The CDR3 contains 13 residues. This CDR3 is CASSRAGVETQYF. The CDR3 DNA is TGTGCCAGCTCACGGGCAGGCGTCGAGACCCAGTACTTC.

This clone was seen only once. The chain employs TRBV7-5 and TRBJ2-5; the listed D gene, TRBD2, was not tested against the DNA. The J call is uncertain, as TRBJ2-7 better fits the DNA end. TRBV7-5 is a documented pseudogene. There are 13 residues in the CDR3. The CDR3 loop is CVRSLSGDYEQYF. As DNA, the CDR3 is TGTGTCAGAAGCTTGTCGGGGGACTACGAGCAGTACTTC.

The genes are TRBV9 and TRBJ2-5; weak D call: TRBD2 (5 bases). Germline values: CDR1 SGDLS, CDR2 YYNGEE. V was pared by 2 bases and J by 2 bases, with 13 bases between. The CDR3 extends over 15 amino acids. The CDR3 loop is CASSVEPRGQETQYF. In DNA, the CDR3 is TGTGCCAGCAGCGTTGAGCCTCGGGGTCAAGAGACCCAGTACTTC.

In this sample, this clone turned up a few times. Here the CDR3 DNA reads TGTGCCAGCAAACGCACAGATACGCAGTATTTT. This codes for CASKRTDTQYF. The chain combines TRBV4-2 with TRBJ2-3, with D unresolved. Deletions cut 7 bases from V and 1 base from J, with 3 bases between. This CDR3 contains 11 residues. CDR1 LGHNA and CDR2 YNFKEQ come from the germline V gene.